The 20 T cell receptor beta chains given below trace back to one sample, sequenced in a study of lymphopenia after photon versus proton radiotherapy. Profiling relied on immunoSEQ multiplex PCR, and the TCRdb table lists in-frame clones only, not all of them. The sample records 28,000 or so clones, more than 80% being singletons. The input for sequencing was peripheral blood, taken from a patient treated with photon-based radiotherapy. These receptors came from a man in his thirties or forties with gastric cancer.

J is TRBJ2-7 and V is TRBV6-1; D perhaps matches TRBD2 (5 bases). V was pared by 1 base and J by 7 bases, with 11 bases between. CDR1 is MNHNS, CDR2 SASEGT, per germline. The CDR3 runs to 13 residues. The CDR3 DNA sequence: TGTGCCAGCAGTGAAGACAGCGGCGGAGAGCAGTACTTC. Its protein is CASSEDSGGEQYF.

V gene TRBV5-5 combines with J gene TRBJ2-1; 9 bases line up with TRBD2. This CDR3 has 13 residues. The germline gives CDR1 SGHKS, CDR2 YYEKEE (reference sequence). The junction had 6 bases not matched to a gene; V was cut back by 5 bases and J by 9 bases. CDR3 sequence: CASSPGLALEQFF. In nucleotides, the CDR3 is TGTGCCAGCAGTCCGGGACTAGCTCTTGAGCAGTTCTTC. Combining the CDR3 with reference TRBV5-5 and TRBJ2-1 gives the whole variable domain DAGVTQSPTHLIKTRGQQVTLRCSPISGHKSVSWYQQVLGQGPQFIFQYYEKEERGRGNFPDRFSARQFPNYSSELNVNALLLGDSALYLCASSPGLALEQFFGPGTRLTVL.

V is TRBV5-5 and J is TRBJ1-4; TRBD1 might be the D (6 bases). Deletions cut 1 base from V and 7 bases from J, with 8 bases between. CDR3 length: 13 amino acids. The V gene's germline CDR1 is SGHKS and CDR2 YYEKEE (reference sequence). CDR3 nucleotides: TGTGCCAGCAGCTTGTGGACAGTTGAAAAACTGTTTTTT. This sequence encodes CASSLWTVEKLFF.

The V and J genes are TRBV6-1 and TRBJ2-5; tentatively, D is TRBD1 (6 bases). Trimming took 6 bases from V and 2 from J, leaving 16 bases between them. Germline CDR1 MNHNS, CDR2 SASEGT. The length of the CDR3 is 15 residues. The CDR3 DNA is TGTGCCAGCAGCCGAGGGGGTGAGGGTCAAGAGACCCAGTACTTC. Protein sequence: CASSRGGEGQETQYF.

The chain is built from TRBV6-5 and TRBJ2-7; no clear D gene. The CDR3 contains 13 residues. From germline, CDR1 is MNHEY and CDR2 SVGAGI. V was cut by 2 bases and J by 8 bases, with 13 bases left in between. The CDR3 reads CASSYRYDRKQYF. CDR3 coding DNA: TGTGCCAGCAGTTACCGGTATGATCGAAAGCAGTACTTC.

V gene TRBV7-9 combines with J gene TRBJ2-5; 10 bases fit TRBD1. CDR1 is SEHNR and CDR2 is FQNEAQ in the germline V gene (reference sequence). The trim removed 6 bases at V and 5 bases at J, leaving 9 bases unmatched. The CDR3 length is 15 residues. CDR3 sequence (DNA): TGTGCCAGCAGACTGGGACAGGGGTGGTGGGAGACCCAGTACTTC. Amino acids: CASRLGQGWWETQYF.

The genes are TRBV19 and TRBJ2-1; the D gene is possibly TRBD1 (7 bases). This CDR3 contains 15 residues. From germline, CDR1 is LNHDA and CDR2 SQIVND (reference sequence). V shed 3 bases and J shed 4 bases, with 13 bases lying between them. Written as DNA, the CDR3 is TGTGCCAGTAGTATCGGGCAGGGGGGATACAATGAGCAGTTCTTC. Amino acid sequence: CASSIGQGGYNEQFF.

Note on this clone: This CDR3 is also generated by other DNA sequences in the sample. This CDR3 is CASSYDRTGIYEQYF. The CDR3 DNA sequence: TGTGCCAGCAGTTACGACCGGACAGGGATCTACGAGCAGTACTTC. The V and J genes are TRBV6-5 and TRBJ2-7, with 8 bases that match TRBD1. The CDR3 is made up of 15 amino acids. The germline V gene encodes CDR1 MNHEY and CDR2 SVGAGI. J gave up 3 bases and V 2 bases, and 6 bases lay outside the gene matches.

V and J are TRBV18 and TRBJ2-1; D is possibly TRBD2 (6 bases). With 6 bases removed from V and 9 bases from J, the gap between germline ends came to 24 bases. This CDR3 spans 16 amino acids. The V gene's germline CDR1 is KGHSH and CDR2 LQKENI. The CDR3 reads CASSPGLAGRKSEQFF. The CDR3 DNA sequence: TGTGCCAGCTCCCCAGGATTGGCGGGACGCAAAAGTGAGCAGTTCTTC.

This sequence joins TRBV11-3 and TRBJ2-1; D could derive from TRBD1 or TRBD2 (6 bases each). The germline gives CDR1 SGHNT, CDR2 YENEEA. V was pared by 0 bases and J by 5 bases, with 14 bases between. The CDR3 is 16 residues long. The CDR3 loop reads CASSLEQGGFDNEQFF. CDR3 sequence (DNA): TGTGCCAGCAGCTTAGAACAGGGAGGTTTCGACAATGAGCAGTTCTTC.

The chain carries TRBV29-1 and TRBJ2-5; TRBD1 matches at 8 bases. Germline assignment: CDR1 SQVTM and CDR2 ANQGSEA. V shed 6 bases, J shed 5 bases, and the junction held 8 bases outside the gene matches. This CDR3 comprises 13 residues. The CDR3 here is CSVLQHRGETQYF. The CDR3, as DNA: TGCAGCGTACTACAACACAGGGGGGAGACCCAGTACTTC.

The DNA of the CDR3 is TGCAGCGCGGGACGGCAGAACACTGAAGCTTTCTTT. Protein: CSAGRQNTEAFF. This chain links TRBV29-1 with TRBJ1-1; maybe TRBD1 (5 bases). The CDR3 sequence is 12 residues long. Germline lookup yields CDR1 SQVTM and CDR2 ANQGSEA. Trimming took 7 bases from V and 1 from J, leaving 10 bases between them.

The chain's CDR3 is CSVDEDYNEQFF. The CDR3 bases are TGCAGCGTTGATGAGGACTACAATGAGCAGTTCTTC. The chain combines TRBV29-1 with TRBJ2-1; D uncertain. The CDR3 has 12 amino acids. CDR1 is SQVTM and CDR2 is ANQGSEA in the germline V gene. V dropped 3 bases and J dropped 3 bases, with 6 bases sitting between them.

The CDR3 spells CASSYSTPNYGYTF. The DNA for the CDR3 is TGTGCCAGCAGTTACTCGACACCTAACTATGGCTACACCTTC. The chain couples TRBV6-5 to TRBJ1-2; D gene unclear. The CDR3 length is 14 residues. V lost 0 bases and J lost 0, with 5 bases in between. Looked up from germline, CDR1 is MNHEY and CDR2 is SVGAGI.

This CDR3 is CASSLGDREYGYTF. The CDR3 DNA follows: TGTGCCAGCAGCTTAGGGGACAGGGAGTATGGCTACACCTTC. V gene TRBV7-3 combines with J gene TRBJ1-2; 9 positions match TRBD1. Per the germline V gene, CDR1 is SGHTA and CDR2 is FQGTGA. This CDR3 contains 14 residues. The ends lost 2 bases at V and 5 bases at J; junction bases unmatched: 3.

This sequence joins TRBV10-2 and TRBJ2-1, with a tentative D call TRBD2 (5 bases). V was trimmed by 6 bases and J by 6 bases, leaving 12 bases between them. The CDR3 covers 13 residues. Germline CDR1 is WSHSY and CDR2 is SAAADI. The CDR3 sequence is CASRPGSGNEQFF. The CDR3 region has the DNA TGCGCCAGCAGGCCGGGGTCGGGCAATGAGCAGTTCTTC.

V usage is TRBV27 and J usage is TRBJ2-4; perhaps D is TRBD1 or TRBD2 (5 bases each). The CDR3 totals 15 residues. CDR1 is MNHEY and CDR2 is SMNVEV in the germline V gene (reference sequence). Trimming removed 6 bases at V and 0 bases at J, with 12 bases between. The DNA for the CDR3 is TGTGCCAGCAGACGATTGGGGACAGCCAAAAACATTCAGTACTTC. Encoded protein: CASRRLGTAKNIQYF.

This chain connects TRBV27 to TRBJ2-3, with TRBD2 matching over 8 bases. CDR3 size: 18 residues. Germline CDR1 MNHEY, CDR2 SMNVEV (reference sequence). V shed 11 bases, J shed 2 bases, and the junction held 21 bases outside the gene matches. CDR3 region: CAGKVSGTKLISTDTQYF. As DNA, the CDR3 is TGTGCCGGCAAGGTTAGCGGGACCAAACTTATCTCCACAGATACGCAGTATTTT.

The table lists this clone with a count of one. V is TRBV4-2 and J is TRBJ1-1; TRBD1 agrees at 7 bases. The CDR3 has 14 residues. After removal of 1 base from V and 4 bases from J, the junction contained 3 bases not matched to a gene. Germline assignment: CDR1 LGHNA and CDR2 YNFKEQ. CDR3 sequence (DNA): TGTGCCAGCAGCCAAGCAGGGGGAACCACTGAAGCTTTCTTT. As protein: CASSQAGGTTEAFF.

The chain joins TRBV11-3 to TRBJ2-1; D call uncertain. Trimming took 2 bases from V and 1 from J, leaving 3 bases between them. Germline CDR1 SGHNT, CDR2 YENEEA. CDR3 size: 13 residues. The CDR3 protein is CASSLQSYNEQFF. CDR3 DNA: TGTGCCAGCAGCTTACAGTCCTACAATGAGCAGTTCTTC.